The T cell receptor beta chain described here comes from a study of cytomegalovirus exposure and HLA in healthy donors. The study, taken as a whole, reports: A few chains tied to CMV proved CMV antigen-specific in vitro. Most TCRs appeared rarely, but some public TCRs recurred in many donors. Researchers catalogued 160 or so TCR beta chains as cytomegalovirus-associated.

The method was immunoSEQ multiplex PCR; TCRdb's version includes in-frame clones alone and lacks a portion of them. The sample lists roughly 150,000 clones, about 96% occurring once. The donors were members of the validation cohort comprising approximately 120 subjects, separate from the roughly 650-subject first cohort. The CDR3 totals 16 residues. Germline V gene sequence: CDR1 GTSNPN, CDR2 SVGIG (reference sequence). The V segment lost 0 bases and the J segment 3 bases; nucleotides outside the gene matches: 6. On this clone itself: What it binds is unknown.

The TCR originated in a woman between 18 and 30 years old in good health and CMV-seronegative. V and J are TRBV30 and TRBJ2-2, with 8 bases lining up with TRBD2. The specimen sequenced was PBMCs. The CDR3 bases are TGTGCCTGGAGTGTATACGGGCGGGGGGACACCGGGGAGCTGTTTTTT. Translating it yields CAWSVYGRGDTGELFF. The entire variable domain, with the rest obtained from reference TRBV30 and TRBJ2-2, is as follows: SQTIHQWPATLVQPVGSPLSLECTVEGTSNPNLYWYRQAAGRGLQLLFYSVGIGQISSEVPQNLSASRPQDRQFILSSKKLLLSDSGFYLCAWSVYGRGDTGELFFGEGSRLTVL.